This entry concerns a single T cell receptor beta chain. The antigen is not known. This is likely a read error, given that the CDR3 carries no conserved phenylalanine or tryptophan at its end. V lost 6 bases and J 4 bases, leaving 12 bases between the germline ends. CDR3 length: 13 amino acids. Germline loops: CDR1 LGHNT, CDR2 FRNRAP. It was roughly 10 ml of fresh peripheral blood that supplied the PBMCs. This entry comes from a study of T cells in Graves' hyperthyroidism and ophthalmopathy. Amplification targeted TCR beta CDR3 regions from RNA transcripts. Carried out on the TCR CDR3, a first-round RT-PCR used the HTBI primer set. TCRdb called the multiplex PCR reads again in MiXCR, with one record for every CDR3 protein. The sample contains 750,000 to 950,000 distinct CDR3 sequences, 35% to 40% of which appear only once. Whole-study results and caveats: Ophthalmopathy was predicted by the model a median of 6.5 months ahead of onset. Among thyroid clonotypes expanded above 0.001, most also appeared in blood.

Sequencing was performed on blood. This receptor was obtained from a man younger than 30 with Graves' hyperthyroidism. This chain joins TRBV12-5 and TRBJ1-1, with D possibly being TRBD1 (6 bases). The CDR3: CASGQDSSTEAFS. The CDR3 coding sequence is TGTGCTAGTGGACAGGACAGTAGCACTGAAGCTTTCTCT.